The clone carrying this T cell receptor (beta chain) was counted at least ten times. The data are from a study of Graves' ophthalmopathy and Graves' hyperthyroidism. As the template, RNA transcripts were used to amplify TCR beta CDR3 regions. After a first-round RT-PCR with HTBI primers, a second-round multiplex PCR was run. TCRdb redid the calling of the multiplex PCR reads with MiXCR, one entry per CDR3 protein. Altogether some 1.1 million distinct CDR3 sequences are present, 36% being singletons, with the ten largest covering roughly 10%. Patients were left out if they had other autoimmune diseases, uncontrolled infections, pregnancy or lactation. Diagnoses were established from clinical symptoms, serum thyroxine, TRAb, thyroid ultrasound and orbital computed tomography. This CDR3 is 17 amino acids long. Trimming removed 4 bases at V and 2 bases at J, with 18 bases between. CDR1 is ENHRY, CDR2 SYGVKD, per germline.

This sequence originates from an adult man with Graves' hyperthyroidism. This chain joins TRBV10-3 and TRBJ1-3; unclear D gene. Sequencing was performed on peripheral blood or thyroid tissue (not recorded which). The CDR3 DNA is TGTGCCATCAGTGGGTCGTTTCCTGAGGGTCCTGGAAACACCATATATTTT. This sequence encodes CAISGSFPEGPGNTIYF.